Below, 20 T cell receptor beta chains from the same sample are listed, as sequenced in a study of blood T cell repertoires in COVID-19. Generated by immunoSEQ multiplex PCR, the TCRdb table keeps only in-frame clones and is missing some. The table lists 65,000 to 80,000 clones, around nine tenths of them singletons. The material sequenced was peripheral blood. Source of these receptors: a human donor in a cohort sampled during active COVID-19.

This clone was counted once. The V call is TRBV3-1 (or the pseudogene TRBV3-2), the J call TRBJ2-3; 10 bases map to TRBD2. CDR1 and CDR2 from the germline V gene are LGHDT and YNNKEL (reference sequence). With V trimmed by 5 bases and J by 1 base, 3 bases remained unmatched. The CDR3 is 15 residues long. CDR3 sequence reads: CASSKGLAGTDTQYF. In nucleotides, the CDR3 is TGTGCCAGCAGCAAAGGACTAGCGGGCACAGATACGCAGTATTTT.

The chain employs TRBV9 and TRBJ2-1; possible D gene TRBD1, 5 bases. CDR1 is SGDLS and CDR2 is YYNGEE in the germline V gene. The CDR3 is 16 residues long. Between the trimmed V and J ends, which lost 2 bases and 0 bases, there was a span of 12 bases. The CDR3 here is CASSVGHPRSYNEQFF. The CDR3 DNA follows: TGTGCCAGCAGCGTCGGACATCCCCGCTCCTACAATGAGCAGTTCTTC.

V usage is TRBV9 and J usage is TRBJ1-1; no firm D call. This CDR3 contains 14 residues. Germline CDR1 reads SGDLS; CDR2 reads YYNGEE. V was clipped by 3 bases and J by 4 bases, with 13 bases between them. DNA of the CDR3: TGTGCCAGCAGCGCCACCTATGCAGGCACTGAAGCTTTCTTT. Translating it yields CASSATYAGTEAFF.

This chain uses TRBV7-9 with TRBJ2-7, with TRBD2 identical over 12 bases. The J segment lost 4 bases and the V segment lost 4 bases, leaving 5 bases of the junction unmatched. In germline, CDR1 is SEHNR, CDR2 FQNEAQ (reference sequence). The CDR3 is 15 amino acids. CDR3 in DNA: TGTGCCAGCAGCTCAGGACTAGCGGGACGATACGAGCAGTACTTC. Protein sequence: CASSSGLAGRYEQYF. Together with reference TRBV7-9 and TRBJ2-7, the CDR3 gives the full variable domain: DTGVSQNPRHKITKRGQNVTFRCDPISEHNRLYWYRQTLGQGPEFLTYFQNEAQLEKSRLLSDRFSAERPKGSFSTLEIQRTEQGDSAMYLCASSSGLAGRYEQYFGPGTRLTVT.

This chain joins TRBV29-1 and TRBJ1-1; tentatively, D is TRBD1 (6 bases). Germline V CDR1 and CDR2: SQVTM, ANQGSEA. Trimming pared 3 bases from V and 4 bases from J, leaving 18 bases between. This CDR3 has 15 amino acids. The CDR3: CSVERVTGSRTEAFF. DNA for the CDR3: TGCAGCGTTGAGCGGGTTACAGGGAGCCGCACTGAAGCTTTCTTT.

This clone was seen just once. This rearrangement joins TRBV24-1 to TRBJ2-5; 13 bases fit TRBD2. The CDR3 is made up of 16 amino acids. In germline, CDR1 is KGHDR, CDR2 SFDVKD. V was clipped by 3 bases and J by 2 bases; unmatched bases: 2. The CDR3 is CATSDPGLAGQETQYF. The CDR3 bases are TGTGCCACCAGTGATCCGGGACTAGCGGGGCAAGAGACCCAGTACTTC.

The CDR3 DNA sequence: TGTGCCAGCAGCCTCGGGACTAGCGGGGACTACGAGCAGTACTTC. Amino acids: CASSLGTSGDYEQYF. The rearrangement uses TRBV4-2 and TRBJ2-7; 13 nucleotides line up with TRBD2. CDR1 and CDR2 from the germline V gene are LGHNA and YNFKEQ. After removal of 4 bases from V and 3 bases from J, the junction contained 3 bases not matched to a gene. CDR3 length equals 15 residues.

The V gene is TRBV25-1, the J gene TRBJ2-5; 8 nucleotides match TRBD1. The CDR3 totals 14 residues. J lost 4 bases, V lost 5 bases, and 6 bases had no gene match. Per the germline V gene, CDR1 is MGHDK and CDR2 is SYGVNS. Here the CDR3 DNA reads TGTGCCAGCAGTATCGGACAGGGAGGAGAGACCCAGTACTTC. Its translation: CASSIGQGGETQYF.

CDR3 amino acids: CASMSSSTDTQYF. For the CDR3, the DNA is TGTGCCAGCATGTCGTCCAGCACAGATACGCAGTATTTT. This chain links TRBV2 with TRBJ2-3; the D is unclear. Germline CDR1 is SNHLY and CDR2 is FYNNEI. Trimming removed 7 bases from V and 0 bases from J, with 8 bases in between. The CDR3 spans 13 residues.

The chain uses TRBV27 and TRBJ1-6; weak D call: TRBD1 (5 bases). The germline V gene has CDR1 MNHEY and CDR2 SMNVEV (reference sequence). The CDR3 is 15 residues long. V was pared by 2 bases and J by 7 bases, with 12 bases between. The CDR3 sequence: CASSLGGEGNSPLHF. The CDR3 DNA reads TGTGCCAGCAGTTTAGGGGGGGAGGGGAATTCACCCCTCCACTTT.

This clone was counted once. The gene calls are TRBV6-6 and TRBJ2-3, with unresolved D. Germline CDR1 MNHNY, CDR2 SVGAGI (reference sequence). The CDR3 consists of 12 residues. Trimming removed 2 bases at V and 2 bases at J, with 2 bases between. The CDR3 protein is CASSYLTDTQYF. CDR3 coding DNA: TGTGCCAGCAGTTACCTCACAGATACGCAGTATTTT.

The rearrangement uses TRBV9 and TRBJ2-1, with TRBD2 matching 13 bases. With 0 bases clipped from V and 6 bases from J, the junction kept 3 bases outside the gene matches. Per germline, CDR1 SGDLS and CDR2 YYNGEE. The CDR3 has 16 residues. The CDR3 nucleotides are TGTGCCAGCAGCGTAGCGGGACTAGCGGGACGCAATGAGCAGTTCTTC. Its protein is CASSVAGLAGRNEQFF.

This clone was found a few times. The chain is built from TRBV4-1 and TRBJ1-5; a weak D match, TRBD1 (5 bases). The CDR3 runs to 17 residues. V lost 1 base and J 0 bases, leaving 13 bases between the germline ends. The V gene's germline CDR1 is MGHRA and CDR2 YSYEKL. This CDR3 is CASSQGGPQDSNQPQHF. In nucleotides, the CDR3 is TGCGCCAGCAGCCAAGGGGGCCCGCAGGATAGCAATCAGCCCCAGCATTTT.

The gene calls are TRBV7-3 and TRBJ2-2, with D possibly TRBD2 on 7 matching bases. V dropped 4 bases and J dropped 4 bases, with 19 bases sitting between them. The length of the CDR3 is 17 residues. Looked up from germline, CDR1 is SGHTA and CDR2 is FQGTGA. CDR3 protein: CASSSQGGAGATGELFF. Written as DNA, the CDR3 is TGTGCCAGCAGCTCGCAGGGAGGGGCGGGGGCCACCGGGGAGCTGTTTTTT. The variable domain in full, with the rest retrieved from reference TRBV7-3 and TRBJ2-2, is GAGVSQTPSNKVTEKGKYVELRCDPISGHTALYWYRQSLGQGPEFLIYFQGTGAADDSGLPNDRFFAVRPEGSVSTLKIQRTERGDSAVYLCASSSQGGAGATGELFFGEGSRLTVL.

The chain combines TRBV28 with TRBJ2-3; 12 bases are shared with TRBD2. V was clipped by 10 bases and J by 3 bases; unmatched bases: 11. Germline CDR1 MDHEN, CDR2 SYDVKM. This CDR3 is 16 amino acids long. CDR3 DNA: TGTGCCACCTCGGGACTAGCGGGTTTTTGGACAGATACGCAGTATTTT. It is translated as CATSGLAGFWTDTQYF.

CDR3 in DNA: TGCGCCAGCACCATTGGACAGAGACAAGAGACCCAGTACTTC. Translating it yields CASTIGQRQETQYF. J is TRBJ2-5 and V is TRBV5-1, with a possible D match to TRBD1 (6 bases). Germline V gene sequence: CDR1 SGHRS, CDR2 YFSETQ. V was pared by 6 bases and J by 2 bases, with 14 bases between. The CDR3 consists of 14 residues.

V and J are TRBV10-3 and TRBJ2-1, with 14 bases lining up with TRBD2. Germline loops: CDR1 ENHRY, CDR2 SYGVKD. V lost 6 bases and J lost 0; bases outside the gene matches: 13. CDR3 length equals 20 residues. CDR3 region: CAISPGTSGRSIGSYNEQFF. In DNA, the CDR3 is TGTGCCATCAGCCCCGGGACTAGCGGGAGATCTATAGGCTCCTACAATGAGCAGTTCTTC.

DNA of the CDR3: TGTGCCAGCAGTTACTCGATATTGCTATCTCTAGGCGGGGAGCTGTTTTTT. It translates to CASSYSILLSLGGELFF. The chain couples TRBV6-2 or TRBV6-3 to TRBJ2-2; no firm D call. Germline loops: CDR1 MNHEY, CDR2 SVGEGT. This CDR3 is 17 amino acids long. V was trimmed by 0 bases and J by 7 bases, leaving 18 bases between them.

The chain recombines TRBV7-9 with TRBJ2-2; 8 positions match TRBD2. Trimming cost V 5 bases and J 3 bases; bases outside gene matches: 11. This CDR3 has 17 amino acids. The germline V gene encodes CDR1 SEHNR and CDR2 FQNEAQ (reference sequence). CDR3 in DNA: TGTGCCAGCAGCCCACGTCCTAGCGGGCTCGACACCGGGGAGCTGTTTTTT. Translation gives CASSPRPSGLDTGELFF.

The chain carries TRBV19 and TRBJ2-2; no reliable D call. The CDR3 has 12 amino acids. Looked up from germline, CDR1 is LNHDA and CDR2 is SQIVND (reference sequence). The V end was cut by 4 bases, the J end by 6 bases, with 6 bases between. CDR3 sequence: CASSTSSGELFF. The CDR3 bases are TGTGCCAGTAGTACCTCTTCCGGGGAGCTGTTTTTT.